The 24 T cell receptor beta chains in this list originate from one sample, sequenced in a study of blood T cell repertoires in COVID-19. Profiled with immunoSEQ multiplex PCR; TCRdb holds only in-frame clones, not every one. The sample has 40,000 to 50,000 clones; roughly 89% are singletons. The sample comprised peripheral blood. The receptors were sampled from a human donor in a cohort sampled during active COVID-19.

The chain is built from TRBV9 and TRBJ2-6; the D gene is possibly TRBD1 (5 bases). The CDR3 contains 19 residues. V lost 3 bases and J 1 base, leaving 20 bases between the germline ends. Germline V lookup: CDR1 SGDLS, CDR2 YYNGEE. CDR3 residues: CASSGKARDSRSGANVLTF. In DNA form, the CDR3 reads TGTGCCAGCAGCGGAAAGGCCCGAGACAGTCGGTCTGGGGCCAACGTCCTGACTTTC.

This clone was detected a few times. V and J are TRBV11-2 and TRBJ1-4; 7 bases are a match to TRBD1. The CDR3 contains 15 residues. The V and J ends lost 3 bases and 5 bases, in that order; junction bases with no gene match: 6. Per the germline V gene, CDR1 is SGHAT and CDR2 is FQNNGV. The CDR3 sequence is CASSLSGQSNEKLFF. The CDR3 DNA reads TGTGCCAGCAGCTTGTCGGGACAGTCCAATGAAAAACTGTTTTTT.

The chain joins TRBV6-2 or TRBV6-3 to TRBJ1-5, with 8 bases fitting TRBD1. Germline V lookup: CDR1 MNHEY, CDR2 SVGEGT. V lost 2 bases and J lost 5; bases outside the gene matches: 8. This CDR3 has 16 residues. CDR3 nucleotides: TGTGCCAGCAGTTACCTGGGGACAGGACTTTATCAGCCCCAGCATTTT. Its protein product is CASSYLGTGLYQPQHF.

This clone was detected once. The chain employs TRBV11-2 and TRBJ1-4; D is perhaps TRBD1 (6 bases). Germline V gene lookup returns CDR1 SGHAT and CDR2 FQNNGV. The V gene lost 6 bases and the J gene lost 8 bases, with 19 bases spanning the gap. The CDR3 runs 15 residues. The CDR3 reads CASRRSGAIGEKLFF. As DNA, the CDR3 is TGTGCCAGCAGACGATCAGGGGCGATAGGAGAAAAACTGTTTTTT.

The genes are TRBV27 and TRBJ1-6; D ambiguous. V lost 0 bases and J 8 bases, leaving 14 bases between the germline ends. The CDR3 sequence is 16 residues long. CDR1 MNHEY and CDR2 SMNVEV come from the germline V gene (reference sequence). The CDR3 DNA reads TGTGCCAGCAGTTTATCGCCCGGACTGATTGATTCACCCCTCCACTTT. Translated, it gives CASSLSPGLIDSPLHF.

The V and J genes are TRBV6-5 and TRBJ1-5, with 7 bases identical to TRBD1. This CDR3 has 15 amino acids. Germline lookup yields CDR1 MNHEY and CDR2 SVGAGI. J lost 0 bases, V lost 5 bases, and 4 bases had no gene match. The CDR3 nucleotides are TGTGCCAGCAGTCGGACAGGTTATAGCAATCAGCCCCAGCATTTT. Protein: CASSRTGYSNQPQHF.

The chain recombines TRBV4-1 with TRBJ2-2; 7 bases line up with TRBD1. Unmatched junction bases numbered 5, after V lost 3 bases and J lost 1 base. Germline lookup yields CDR1 MGHRA and CDR2 YSYEKL. This CDR3 spans 16 amino acids. CDR3 sequence (DNA): TGCGCCAGCAGCCATAGGCCAGGGGGGAACACCGGGGAGCTGTTTTTT. It translates to CASSHRPGGNTGELFF.

The V and J genes are TRBV19 and TRBJ1-1; 7 nucleotides match TRBD1. The germline V gene has CDR1 LNHDA and CDR2 SQIVND (reference sequence). The CDR3 extends over 15 amino acids. V shed 3 bases, J shed 1 base, and the junction held 5 bases outside the gene matches. CDR3 bases: TGTGCCAGTAGTATGTCCGGGACAGAGAACACTGAAGCTTTCTTT. It yields the protein CASSMSGTENTEAFF. Drawing the rest from reference TRBV19 and TRBJ1-1, the complete variable domain is DGGITQSPKYLFRKEGQNVTLSCEQNLNHDAMYWYRQDPGQGLRLIYYSQIVNDFQKGDIAEGYSVSREKKESFPLTVTSAQKNPTAFYLCASSMSGTENTEAFFGQGTRLTVV.

The chain carries TRBV11-3 and TRBJ2-6; 8 bases agree with TRBD1. Germline CDR1 and CDR2: SGHNT and YENEEA. The CDR3 is 20 residues long. The V and J ends lost 2 bases and 1 base, in that order; junction bases with no gene match: 13. In nucleotides, the CDR3 is TGTGCCAGCAGCTTACGAACCAGGGGGCTCCCTAAATCTGGGGCCAACGTCCTGACTTTC. It encodes CASSLRTRGLPKSGANVLTF. Supplemented by reference TRBV11-3 and TRBJ2-6, the full variable domain reads EAGVVQSPRYKIIEKKQPVAFWCNPISGHNTLYWYLQNLGQGPELLIRYENEEAVDDSQLPKDRFSAERLKGVDSTLKIQPAELGDSAVYLCASSLRTRGLPKSGANVLTFGAGSRLTVL.

The CDR3 DNA is TGTGCCAGCAGGTCGAGCCGGGACAGGGGAGGACCCCAGCATTTT. Protein: CASRSSRDRGGPQHF. The chain recombines TRBV6-5 with TRBJ1-5, with TRBD1 matching over 10 bases. The CDR3 contains 15 residues. Germline V CDR1 and CDR2: MNHEY, SVGAGI. The junction had 12 bases not matched to a gene; V was cut back by 6 bases and J by 10 bases.

The chain links TRBV7-9 to TRBJ1-2, with TRBD1 matching 7 bases. Germline lookup yields CDR1 SEHNR and CDR2 FQNEAQ (reference sequence). The CDR3 sequence is 14 residues long. V gave up 3 bases and J gave up 4 bases; unmatched junction bases: 5. In nucleotides, the CDR3 is TGTGCCAGCAGCTTGGGTCAGGGGGTCTATGGCTACACCTTC. Its translation: CASSLGQGVYGYTF.

CDR3 region: CASSVEPGQGYSPLHF. The CDR3 nucleotides read TGTGCCAGCAGCGTAGAGCCGGGACAGGGTTATTCACCCCTCCACTTT. This chain uses TRBV9 with TRBJ1-6, with 9 bases matching TRBD1. The CDR3 spans 16 residues. The germline V gene encodes CDR1 SGDLS and CDR2 YYNGEE. Trimming at V came to 0 bases and at J to 8 bases, leaving 6 bases not matched to a gene.

This sequence joins TRBV6-5 and TRBJ2-1, with 10 bases aligning to TRBD1. CDR3 length: 16 residues. Losses at the gene ends were 4 bases for V and 7 bases for J; bases not matched to a gene: 10. In germline, CDR1 is MNHEY, CDR2 SVGAGI. The CDR3 DNA sequence: TGTGCCAGCAGTTCGTCGCCGGGACAGGGGTTGAATGAGCAGTTCTTC. The encoded protein is CASSSSPGQGLNEQFF.

This chain connects TRBV7-9 to TRBJ1-1; D call uncertain. Germline CDR1 is SEHNR and CDR2 is FQNEAQ (reference sequence). The CDR3 covers 12 residues. The V end was cut by 7 bases, the J end by 3 bases, with 9 bases between. CDR3 bases: TGTGCCAGCACTTTCGGGGACACTGAAGCTTTCTTT. Amino acids: CASTFGDTEAFF.

The chain is built from TRBV27 and TRBJ1-2, with 12 nucleotides matching TRBD1. The germline V gene encodes CDR1 MNHEY and CDR2 SMNVEV (reference sequence). The CDR3 runs to 15 residues. After removal of 2 bases from V and 8 bases from J, the junction contained 6 bases not matched to a gene. The DNA for the CDR3 is TGTGCCAGCAGTTTAACCGGGACAGGGGGCGCGGGCTACACCTTC. Translated: CASSLTGTGGAGYTF.

The chain carries TRBV9 and TRBJ2-5; D call uncertain. Deletions cut 0 bases from V and 5 bases from J, with 8 bases between. This CDR3 has 13 amino acids. Looked up from germline, CDR1 is SGDLS and CDR2 is YYNGEE. CDR3 DNA: TGTGCCAGCAGCGTAGGGGCCGTGGAGACCCAGTACTTC. Translating it yields CASSVGAVETQYF.

The genes are TRBV6-5 and TRBJ1-1, with 8 positions matching TRBD1. Germline CDR1 MNHEY, CDR2 SVGAGI. The V gene end was trimmed by 8 bases and the J gene end by 5 bases; junction bases not matched to a gene: 10. There are 14 residues in the CDR3. The DNA for the CDR3 is TGTGCCAGCCTTAGGCCAGGGGGCATAACTGAAGCTTTCTTT. It codes for CASLRPGGITEAFF.

This clone occurred a few times. The V call is TRBV6-5, the J call TRBJ1-1, with D uncertain. V gave up 4 bases and J gave up 1 base, with 13 bases separating them. This CDR3 contains 15 residues. Germline V gene sequence: CDR1 MNHEY, CDR2 SVGAGI. The CDR3 spells CASSSETSWNTEAFF. The CDR3 nucleotides read TGTGCCAGCAGTTCCGAAACGAGCTGGAACACTGAAGCTTTCTTT.

The chain recombines TRBV19 with TRBJ1-1; tentative D call: TRBD1 (6 bases). The CDR3 extends over 11 amino acids. Germline V gene data show CDR1 as LNHDA and CDR2 as SQIVND (reference sequence). The ends were cut back, 4 bases at V and 8 bases at J, with 8 bases in the middle. This CDR3 is CASSTGQEAFF. CDR3 bases: TGTGCCAGTAGTACTGGACAGGAAGCTTTCTTT.

The rearrangement uses TRBV14 and TRBJ1-2; 8 nucleotides align to TRBD1. The CDR3 is made up of 13 amino acids. Germline V CDR1 and CDR2: SGHDN, FVKESK. V shed 3 bases and J 8 bases; nucleotides not matched to a gene: 5. The CDR3 DNA sequence: TGTGCCAGCAGCCAGGACAGGGCCTGGGGCTACACCTTC. This gives the protein CASSQDRAWGYTF. Combining the CDR3 with reference TRBV14 and TRBJ1-2 gives the whole variable domain EAGVTQFPSHSVIEKGQTVTLRCDPISGHDNLYWYRRVMGKEIKFLLHFVKESKQDESGMPNNRFLAERTGGTYSTLKVQPAELEDSGVYFCASSQDRAWGYTFGSGTRLTVV.

V is TRBV6-6 and J is TRBJ2-6, with a weak D call TRBD2 (6 bases). From germline, CDR1 is MNHNY and CDR2 SVGAGI (reference sequence). V lost 7 bases to trimming and J lost 2 bases, with 15 bases between them. CDR3 length: 16 amino acids. In nucleotides, the CDR3 is TGTGCCAGCATCAATTGGAGGGGTCCTGGGGCCAACGTCCTGACTTTC. This encodes CASINWRGPGANVLTF.

This rearrangement joins TRBV19 to TRBJ1-2; 9 bases fit TRBD1. Germline-derived CDR1 and CDR2 are LNHDA and SQIVND (reference sequence). The CDR3 extends over 17 amino acids. V shed 4 bases and J 8 bases; nucleotides not matched to a gene: 17. CDR3 amino acids: CASSKPGQGLRNLGYTF. The CDR3 coding sequence is TGTGCCAGTAGTAAACCGGGACAGGGCCTCCGGAATTTGGGCTACACCTTC.

This clone turned up a few times. This sequence joins TRBV7-9 and TRBJ1-2; D not certain. CDR3 length: 17 amino acids. The germline CDR1 and CDR2 sequences are SEHNR and FQNEAQ (reference sequence). Trimming took off 4 bases at V and 0 bases at J, with 18 bases between the two ends. Written as DNA, the CDR3 is TGTGCCAGCAGCTCAACTGTTGACACCTCAGCTAACTATGGCTACACCTTC. Amino acids: CASSSTVDTSANYGYTF.

This sequence joins TRBV7-7 and TRBJ2-2, with 8 bases identical to TRBD2. The CDR3 extends over 15 amino acids. Trimming at V came to 3 bases and at J to 4 bases, leaving 4 bases not matched to a gene. The V gene's germline CDR1 is SSHAT and CDR2 FNYEAQ (reference sequence). DNA of the CDR3: TGTGCCAGCAGCTTGGGCGGGGGGTTCACCGGGGAGCTGTTTTTT. Protein sequence: CASSLGGGFTGELFF.